These T cell receptor beta chains were read from a single sample in a study of response to subunit inactivated influenza vaccine. Via MiXCR, TCRdb re-called the RT-PCR reads, giving one row per CDR3 protein. The profile shows some 500,000 distinct CDR3 sequences, 10% to 15% of them singletons. Specimen: PBMCs from blood, collected more than 35 days after vaccination. Receptor source: a man aged 45-65 years who received an inactivated influenza vaccine. Both conserved end residues are part of each CDR3. D genes are given only for firm matches. Clone size is given for some rows only: seen once, a few or many times, or a class if the clone is expanded.

.	TRBJ1-2	TRBV5-1	TRBD1	CASSPTGNGYTF	TGCGCCAGCAGCCCGACAGGGAATGGCTACACCTTC
.	TRBJ2-7	TRBV20-1	TRBD2	CSAEGTSGSYEQYF	TGCAGTGCTGAGGGGACTAGCGGATCCTACGAGCAGTACTTC
few	TRBJ2-7	TRBV9	.	CASSVEAGVSYEQYF	TGTGCCAGCAGCGTAGAGGCAGGGGTCTCCTACGAGCAGTACTTC
few	TRBJ1-1	TRBV5-1	.	CASRTVGSTEAFF	TGCGCCAGCAGGACCGTAGGGAGCACTGAAGCTTTCTTT
many	TRBJ2-3	TRBV12-3/TRBV12-4	.	CASSLSDRSTDTQYF	TGTGCCAGCAGTTTATCGGATAGAAGCACAGATACGCAGTATTTT
.	TRBJ2-2	TRBV27	TRBD1	CASRWGQGNTGELFF	TGTGCCAGCAGGTGGGGACAGGGGAACACCGGGGAGCTGTTTTTT
.	TRBJ2-2	TRBV9	.	CASSVAGGANTGELFF	TGTGCCAGCAGCGTAGCCGGCGGGGCGAACACCGGGGAGCTGTTTTTT
.	TRBJ2-2	TRBV12-3/TRBV12-4	TRBD2	CASSLGQGTSGGPLFGELFF	TGTGCCAGCAGTTTAGGTCAGGGTACCTCGGGGGGGCCACTCTTCGGGGAGCTGTTTTTT
few	TRBJ2-7	TRBV20-1	.	CSASTLNSRQDF	TGCAGTGCTAGTACCCTAAATAGCCGCCAGGACTTC
few	TRBJ2-1	TRBV3-1	.	CASSYEGQYNEQFF	TGTGCCAGCAGCTACGAAGGGCAGTACAATGAGCAGTTCTTC
.	TRBJ2-5	TRBV7-2	.	CASSSLLETQYF	TGTGCCAGCAGCTCCCTTCTGGAGACCCAGTACTTC
.	TRBJ2-3	TRBV5-5	TRBD1	CASSLYRQGSTDTQYF	TGTGCCAGCAGCTTGTACCGACAGGGTAGCACAGATACGCAGTATTTT
.	TRBJ1-5	TRBV28	.	CASSFLGSNQPQHF	TGTGCCAGCAGTTTTTTAGGGTCCAATCAGCCCCAGCATTTT
few	TRBJ2-2	TRBV21-1	.	CASSKGTSGRGNTGELFF	TGTGCCAGCAGCAAAGGGACTAGCGGGAGAGGGAACACCGGGGAGCTGTTTTTT
.	TRBJ2-5	TRBV5-1	TRBD2	CASSLVLETSTETQYF	TGCGCCAGCAGCCTTGTCTTGGAGACTAGCACAGAGACCCAGTACTTC
few	TRBJ2-2	TRBV5-1	.	CASSLIGQGNTGELFF	TGCGCCAGCAGCTTGATCGGGCAGGGTAACACCGGGGAGCTGTTTTTT
few	TRBJ2-3	TRBV7-9	.	CASSFFPVGAGADTQYF	TGTGCCAGCAGCTTTTTCCCCGTCGGGGCGGGCGCAGATACGCAGTATTTT
.	TRBJ2-1	TRBV5-8	TRBD1	CASSRDRGPYNEQFF	TGTGCCAGCAGCAGGGACAGGGGGCCATACAATGAGCAGTTCTTC
.	TRBJ2-3	TRBV6-5	.	CASSYAKLDTQYF	TGTGCCAGCAGTTATGCCAAACTAGATACGCAGTATTTT
.	TRBJ1-6	TRBV20-1	.	CRTRRGFSSPLHF	TGCAGAACTAGACGCGGCTTCAGTTCACCCCTCCACTTT
.	TRBJ2-1	TRBV7-8	.	CASSLDSGGQEEQFF	TGTGCCAGCAGCTTAGATTCCGGCGGCCAGGAGGAGCAGTTCTTC
few	TRBJ2-1	TRBV20-1	TRBD1	CSARDRGQGFYNEQFF	TGCAGTGCTAGAGATAGGGGACAGGGGTTCTACAATGAGCAGTTCTTC
few	TRBJ1-5	TRBV4-1	.	CASSQDWSLHSNQPQHF	TGCGCCAGCAGCCAAGACTGGTCGCTACATAGCAATCAGCCCCAGCATTTT
few	TRBJ2-7	TRBV12-3/TRBV12-4	.	CASSPRLLGLGEQYF	TGTGCCAGCAGTCCCCGACTACTGGGGCTGGGCGAGCAGTACTTC
.	TRBJ2-1	TRBV5-1	.	CASSLNPADYNEQFF	TGCGCCAGCAGCTTGAACCCAGCGGACTACAATGAGCAGTTCTTC
.	TRBJ2-5	TRBV20-1	TRBD1	CSASWNRDREAQYF	TGCAGTGCTTCCTGGAACCGGGACAGGGAGGCCCAGTACTTC
few	TRBJ2-5	TRBV18	.	CASSPSGQDQETQYF	TGTGCCAGCTCACCAAGCGGACAAGACCAAGAGACCCAGTACTTC
many	TRBJ2-1	TRBV7-2	TRBD2	CASSSGLAGGEQFF	TGTGCCAGCAGCTCGGGACTAGCGGGCGGTGAGCAGTTCTTC
.	TRBJ2-1	TRBV9	TRBD1	CASSEGQGAGSYNEQFF	TGTGCCAGCAGCGAGGGACAGGGGGCAGGCTCCTACAATGAGCAGTTCTTC
.	TRBJ2-5	TRBV20-1	.	CSARDLGSGSQETQYF	TGCAGTGCTAGAGACCTGGGTTCGGGGTCCCAAGAGACCCAGTACTTC
few	TRBJ2-5	TRBV28	TRBD1	CASRDRGRTKETQYF	TGTGCCAGCAGAGACAGGGGGCGGACAAAAGAGACCCAGTACTTC
few	TRBJ2-1	TRBV19	.	CASNSRIDPYNEQFF	TGTGCCAGTAATAGTAGAATCGATCCCTACAATGAGCAGTTCTTC
few	TRBJ2-7	TRBV7-2	.	CASRQGGRLSYEQYF	TGTGCCAGCAGGCAGGGGGGCAGACTCTCCTACGAGCAGTACTTC
.	TRBJ2-3	TRBV5-8	TRBD2	CASSFGTSVDTQYF	TGTGCCAGCAGCTTCGGGACTAGCGTAGATACGCAGTATTTT
few	TRBJ2-2	TRBV2	.	CASSREGLANTGELFF	TGTGCCAGCAGTAGGGAAGGCCTCGCGAACACCGGGGAGCTGTTTTTT
.	TRBJ1-2	TRBV12-3/TRBV12-4	TRBD1	CASRTGAATNYGYTF	TGTGCCAGCAGAACAGGGGCCGCTACTAACTATGGCTACACCTTC
few	TRBJ2-7	TRBV20-1	TRBD1	CSAATGTGGSYEQYF	TGCAGTGCCGCCACCGGGACAGGGGGATCCTACGAGCAGTACTTC
few	TRBJ1-1	TRBV4-3	.	CASGFTLDRSTEAFF	TGCGCCAGCGGATTCACCCTAGACAGATCCACTGAAGCTTTCTTT
.	TRBJ2-3	TRBV2	TRBD2	CASKSGGVDTQYF	TGTGCCAGCAAATCCGGGGGGGTAGATACGCAGTATTTT
many	TRBJ1-2	TRBV5-6	.	CASSLEQLSSNYGYTF	TGTGCCAGCAGCTTGGAACAGCTATCCAGCAACTATGGCTACACCTTC
few	TRBJ2-7	TRBV20-1	.	CSARGIRTVYEQYF	TGCAGTGCTAGAGGGATTAGGACGGTATACGAGCAGTACTTC
few	TRBJ2-7	TRBV29-1	TRBD1	CSAGRTGLPYEQYF	TGCAGCGCCGGACGGACAGGGCTTCCTTACGAGCAGTACTTC
.	TRBJ2-1	TRBV6-1	TRBD2	CASSEGTSGRYIDEQFF	TGTGCCAGCAGTGAGGGGACTAGCGGGAGGTATATTGATGAGCAGTTCTTC
.	TRBJ2-1	TRBV20-1	.	CSARDLRGGRAYNEQFF	TGCAGTGCTAGAGATCTGAGGGGCGGGCGCGCCTACAATGAGCAGTTCTTC
few	TRBJ1-5	TRBV15	.	CATSRDRESGNQPQHF	TGTGCCACCAGCAGAGATAGGGAATCGGGCAATCAGCCCCAGCATTTT
many	TRBJ2-1	TRBV9	.	CASSVGQGLEQFF	TGTGCCAGCAGCGTGGGTCAGGGGCTTGAGCAGTTCTTC
.	TRBJ1-3	TRBV27	.	CASSRAGYGNTIYF	TGTGCCAGCAGTCGTGCGGGGTATGGAAACACCATATATTTT
.	TRBJ2-1	TRBV7-6	TRBD2	CASRLGRSDEQFF	TGTGCCAGCAGGCTCGGGAGGAGCGATGAGCAGTTCTTC
many	TRBJ1-6	TRBV11-2	TRBD1	CASSQYNRGQDYNSPLHF	TGTGCCAGCAGCCAATATAATCGCGGACAGGACTATAATTCACCCCTCCACTTT
.	TRBJ2-5	TRBV5-6	.	CASSLPSKETQYF	TGTGCCAGCAGCTTGCCCAGCAAAGAGACCCAGTACTTC
.	TRBJ1-5	TRBV12-3/TRBV12-4	.	CASSLVWASNQPQHF	TGTGCCAGCAGTTTGGTTTGGGCTAGCAATCAGCCCCAGCATTTT
.	TRBJ2-4	TRBV5-6	.	CASSLAGGPKNIQYF	TGTGCCAGCAGCTTGGCGGGCGGTCCCAAAAACATTCAGTACTTC
.	TRBJ1-2	TRBV5-1	.	CASSTASLGYTF	TGCGCCAGCAGTACGGCGTCTCTTGGCTACACCTTC
many	TRBJ1-6	TRBV6-5	.	CASSPRVSPLHF	TGTGCCAGCAGTCCCCGGGTCTCACCCCTCCACTTT
many	TRBJ1-2	TRBV6-2/TRBV6-3	TRBD1	CASSFRQGSARYGYTF	TGTGCCAGCAGTTTCCGACAGGGTTCGGCCCGCTATGGCTACACCTTC
many	TRBJ1-6	TRBV4-2	.	CASSQDMAIYNSPLHF	TGTGCCAGCAGCCAAGATATGGCAATTTATAATTCACCCCTCCACTTT
.	TRBJ2-4	TRBV12-3/TRBV12-4	.	CASSAVTGGGDIQYF	TGTGCCAGCAGTGCCGTGACCGGGGGCGGGGACATTCAGTACTTC